These 16 T cell receptor beta chains originate from one sample sequenced in a study of blood T cell repertoires in COVID-19. Profiling relied on immunoSEQ multiplex PCR, and the TCRdb table lists in-frame clones only, not all of them. This table holds over 50,000 clones, 91% found once. Source material: peripheral blood. The receptor source for this set is a man between 45 and 60 years old with active COVID-19.

This sequence joins TRBV24-1 and TRBJ2-7; D perhaps matches TRBD2 (6 bases). There are 18 residues in the CDR3. Trimming shortened V by 3 bases and J by 2 bases, and 22 bases separated the two germline ends. Germline-derived CDR1 and CDR2 are KGHDR and SFDVKD. CDR3 nucleotide sequence: TGTGCCACCAGTGATCTCATCCCGGGACTGAGGGGTACCTACGAGCAGTACTTC. Its translation: CATSDLIPGLRGTYEQYF.

The chain combines TRBV3-1 (or the pseudogene TRBV3-2) with TRBJ2-3; 8 bases agree with TRBD2. The CDR3 runs to 15 residues. V lost 3 bases, J lost 4 bases, and 6 bases stayed unmatched. CDR1 and CDR2 (germline): LGHDT, YNNKEL (reference sequence). The CDR3 region is CASSQVGTRSDTQYF. DNA of the CDR3: TGTGCCAGCAGCCAGGTGGGGACTAGGTCAGATACGCAGTATTTT.

The rearrangement joins TRBV6-1 to TRBJ2-5, with 8 bases identical to TRBD1. J gave up 5 bases and V 0 bases, and 5 bases lay outside the gene matches. Germline lookup yields CDR1 MNHNS and CDR2 SASEGT. This CDR3 region has 15 residues. The CDR3 coding sequence is TGTGCCAGCAGTGAAGCCCAGGGGGCCTGGGAGACCCAGTACTTC. Translated, it gives CASSEAQGAWETQYF.

This chain connects TRBV2 to TRBJ2-5, with a possible D match to TRBD2 (6 bases). The CDR3 spans 14 residues. Trimming left V 7 bases short and J 5 bases short, with 17 bases between. From germline, CDR1 is SNHLY and CDR2 FYNNEI. The CDR3 loop is CASTVFGGVETQYF. CDR3 bases: TGTGCCAGCACCGTTTTCGGAGGGGTCGAGACCCAGTACTTC. Using reference TRBV2 and TRBJ2-5 for the parts outside the CDR3, the full variable domain is EPEVTQTPSHQVTQMGQEVILRCVPISNHLYFYWYRQILGQKVEFLVSFYNNEISEKSEIFDDQFSVERPDGSNFTLKIRSTKLEDSAMYFCASTVFGGVETQYFGPGTRLLVL.

The chain is built from TRBV24-1 and TRBJ2-1; 10 bases map to TRBD2. This CDR3 is 16 amino acids long. In germline, CDR1 is KGHDR, CDR2 SFDVKD. J lost 7 bases, V lost 1 base, and 6 bases had no gene match. CDR3 DNA sequence: TGTGCCACCAGTGATTTTAAAGCGGGAGGGAGGAATGAGCAGTTCTTC. The encoded protein is CATSDFKAGGRNEQFF.

This chain joins TRBV13 and TRBJ2-1; 13 positions match TRBD2. The CDR3 covers 18 residues. Germline loops: CDR1 PRHDT, CDR2 FYEKMQ (reference sequence). V was pared by 3 bases and J by 9 bases, with 14 bases of the junction left unmatched. CDR3 coding DNA: TGTGCCAGCAGCTTCTTACCAACCGGGACTAGCGGGAAGGTTGAGCAGTTCTTC. It codes for CASSFLPTGTSGKVEQFF. Looking up the rest from reference TRBV13 and TRBJ2-1 gives the full variable domain: AAGVIQSPRHLIKEKRETATLKCYPIPRHDTVYWYQQGPGQDPQFLISFYEKMQSDKGSIPDRFSAQQFSDYHSELNMSSLELGDSALYFCASSFLPTGTSGKVEQFFGPGTRLTVL.

CDR3 amino acids: CASRPGQGSSVQYF. The CDR3 nucleotides are TGTGCCAGCAGACCGGGACAGGGGAGTTCGGTGCAGTACTTC. This chain connects TRBV3-1 (or the pseudogene TRBV3-2) to TRBJ2-7; TRBD1 matches 10 bases. The CDR3 is made up of 14 amino acids. The germline gives CDR1 LGHDT, CDR2 YNNKEL (reference sequence). After removal of 6 bases from V and 9 bases from J, the junction contained 11 bases not matched to a gene.

V is TRBV14 and J is TRBJ1-1, with D maybe TRBD1 (5 bases). The CDR3 contains 14 residues. V was pared by 0 bases and J by 4 bases, with 9 bases between. In germline, CDR1 is SGHDN, CDR2 FVKESK. The CDR3 is CASSQDREVTEAFF. CDR3 nucleotides: TGTGCCAGCAGCCAAGACAGGGAGGTCACTGAAGCTTTCTTT.

V and J are TRBV7-7 and TRBJ2-1; 9 bases fit TRBD2. The CDR3 runs 14 residues. Trimming removed 5 bases from V and 8 bases from J; junction bases left unmatched: 7. Germline CDR1 is SSHAT and CDR2 is FNYEAQ (reference sequence). The CDR3 DNA sequence: TGTGCCAGCAGCCCTGAGGGCGGGGGGGATGAGCAGTTCTTC. Amino acids: CASSPEGGGDEQFF. The full variable domain, with the rest looked up from reference TRBV7-7 and TRBJ2-1, is GAGVSQSPRYKVTKRGQDVTLRCDPISSHATLYWYQQALGQGPEFLTYFNYEAQPDKSGLPSDRFSAERPEGSISTLTIQRTEQRDSAMYRCASSPEGGGDEQFFGPGTRLTVL.

The rearrangement joins TRBV6-6 to TRBJ2-3, with TRBD2 identical over 10 bases. The CDR3 runs to 15 residues. V shed 5 bases and J 5 bases; nucleotides not matched to a gene: 7. The V gene's germline CDR1 is MNHNY and CDR2 SVGAGI (reference sequence). The CDR3 DNA follows: TGTGCCAGCAGTGCCAGCGGGGGGGCCTTAGATACGCAGTATTTT. This codes for CASSASGGALDTQYF.

The genes are TRBV3-1 (or the pseudogene TRBV3-2) and TRBJ1-1; D ambiguous. Per the germline V gene, CDR1 is LGHDT and CDR2 is YNNKEL (reference sequence). This CDR3 comprises 13 residues. Between the trimmed V and J ends, which lost 4 bases and 1 base, there was a span of 7 bases. This CDR3 reads CASSRAENTEAFF. The CDR3 nucleotides read TGTGCCAGCAGCCGGGCAGAGAACACTGAAGCTTTCTTT.

The genes are TRBV7-9 and TRBJ2-2; 9 bases line up with TRBD2. V shed 3 bases and J 2 bases; nucleotides not matched to a gene: 10. Germline V CDR1 and CDR2: SEHNR, FQNEAQ (reference sequence). The CDR3 totals 18 residues. The chain's CDR3 is CASSFEPTSGHNTGELFF. The DNA of the CDR3 is TGTGCCAGCAGCTTTGAACCCACTAGCGGGCATAACACCGGGGAGCTGTTTTTT.

V is TRBV18 and J is TRBJ2-7; D is possibly TRBD1 (6 bases). The CDR3 spans 16 residues. Germline V lookup: CDR1 KGHSH, CDR2 LQKENI. The V end was cut by 2 bases, the J end by 4 bases, with 18 bases between. The CDR3 sequence: CASSPGPQGPSYEQYF. CDR3 nucleotides: TGTGCCAGCTCACCAGGACCACAGGGCCCATCGTACGAGCAGTACTTC.

The J gene is TRBJ1-5, the V gene TRBV30; tentative D call: TRBD1 (5 bases). V lost 6 bases and J 5 bases, leaving 20 bases between the germline ends. The germline V gene encodes CDR1 GTSNPN and CDR2 SVGIG (reference sequence). The CDR3 runs 15 residues. The CDR3 nucleotides read TGTGCCTGCCGGGGGGGGAAGGGAGCCGATCAGCCCCAGCATTTT. Translating it yields CACRGGKGADQPQHF.

This clone was found once. This chain links TRBV18 with TRBJ2-5; TRBD2 is a possible D gene (5 bases). The CDR3 totals 15 residues. The germline V gene has CDR1 KGHSH and CDR2 LQKENI. V lost 3 bases to trimming and J lost 4 bases, with 15 bases between them. CDR3: CASSPGSLKGETQYF. The CDR3 bases are TGTGCCAGCTCACCTGGGAGTCTCAAGGGAGAGACCCAGTACTTC.

The chain is built from TRBV3-1 (or the pseudogene TRBV3-2) and TRBJ2-1, with 11 nucleotides matching TRBD2. Germline V CDR1 and CDR2: LGHDT, YNNKEL (reference sequence). The CDR3 totals 15 residues. Trimming removed 3 bases from V and 4 bases from J; junction bases left unmatched: 2. CDR3 in amino acids: CASSQGLAEYNEQFF. The CDR3 DNA is TGTGCCAGCAGCCAGGGACTAGCGGAGTACAATGAGCAGTTCTTC.